A selection of T cell receptor beta chains follows, all from one sample in a study of tumor-infiltrating lymphocytes in localized non-small cell lung cancer. Clones were sequenced by immunoSEQ multiplex PCR, and TCRdb holds only the in-frame ones, with some missing. The sample carries 9,000 to 15,000 clones, 76% recorded once. Source material: uninvolved lung tissue not adjacent to the tumor. These receptors all come from a human donor with non-small cell lung cancer. The CDR3 runs from the conserved cysteine through the conserved F or W. Fields, in order: J gene, CDR3 length, clone size, D gene, V gene, CDR3 protein, CDR3 DNA. A D gene is named only where the DNA matches it firmly. Expanded clones are given a class, and other clones once, few, many or no size at all.

TRBJ1-3 13 NA NA TRBV19 CASRHQSGNTIYF TGTGCCAGTAGACACCAAAGTGGAAACACCATATATTTT
TRBJ1-6 13 NA NA TRBV7-2 CASSLLWDSPLHF TGTGCCAGCAGCTTGTTGTGGGACTCACCCCTCCACTTT
TRBJ1-1 14 few NA TRBV7-8 CASSFYRSNTEAFF TGTGCCAGCAGCTTTTACAGATCGAACACTGAAGCTTTCTTT
TRBJ2-7 14 NA NA TRBV7-2 CASSIWTGVYEQYF TGTGCCAGCAGCATTTGGACGGGAGTCTACGAGCAGTACTTC
TRBJ1-2 13 NA TRBD1 TRBV30 CAWNRGGYYGYTF TGTGCCTGGAACAGGGGGGGCTACTATGGCTACACCTTC
TRBJ2-2 15 NA NA TRBV6-6 CASRPPGGVIGELFF TGTGCCAGCAGACCGCCAGGTGGGGTTATCGGGGAGCTGTTTTTT
TRBJ2-5 16 NA TRBD1 TRBV6-1 CASSEIRTGGGETQYF TGTGCCAGCAGTGAGATAAGGACAGGGGGCGGGGAGACCCAGTACTTC
TRBJ1-4 15 NA TRBD1 TRBV25-1 CASSDPGTDNEKLFF TGTGCCAGCAGTGACCCTGGGACAGATAATGAAAAACTGTTTTTT
TRBJ2-5 13 NA NA TRBV10-3 CAISESASETQYF TGTGCCATCAGTGAGTCAGCGAGTGAGACCCAGTACTTC
TRBJ1-2 17 NA NA TRBV4-3 CASSQDPLRAKDYGYTF TGCGCCAGCAGCCAAGATCCGCTGAGGGCGAAGGACTATGGCTACACCTTC
TRBJ2-1 16 NA NA TRBV5-1 CASREVAGVTYNEQFF TGCGCCAGCAGGGAGGTGGCGGGCGTTACCTACAATGAGCAGTTCTTC
TRBJ2-5 16 once NA TRBV5-6 CASSSDPNPLQETQYF TGTGCCAGCAGCTCTGACCCCAACCCTCTGCAAGAGACCCAGTACTTC